The rows below give T cell receptor beta chains drawn from one sample of a study of blood T cell repertoires in COVID-19. The method was immunoSEQ multiplex PCR; TCRdb's version includes in-frame clones alone and lacks a portion of them. The sample lists around 81,000 clones; roughly 80% were seen once. Sequences were obtained from peripheral blood. These receptor sequences come from a human donor in a cohort sampled during active COVID-19. Both conserved end residues are part of each CDR3. Fields, in order: CDR3 length, J gene, clone size, D gene, V gene, CDR3 protein, CDR3 DNA. The D gene is left open where the match is weak. Clone size, where shown, is once, few, many, or a class for clones that have expanded.

cdr3_length: 13; j_call: TRBJ2-4; clone_size: .; d_call: .; v_call: TRBV3-1/TRBV3-2; cdr3_aa: CASSHPTKNIQYF; cdr3_nt: TGTGCCAGCAGCCATCCAACCAAAAACATTCAGTACTTC
cdr3_length: 16; j_call: TRBJ2-6; clone_size: .; d_call: .; v_call: TRBV28; cdr3_aa: CASSFQGTAGANVLTF; cdr3_nt: TGTGCCAGCAGTTTTCAGGGGACGGCGGGGGCCAACGTCCTGACTTTC
cdr3_length: 15; j_call: TRBJ2-3; clone_size: .; d_call: .; v_call: TRBV29-1; cdr3_aa: CSVEEGAPDRDTQYF; cdr3_nt: TGCAGCGTTGAAGAAGGGGCCCCGGATCGGGATACGCAGTATTTT
cdr3_length: 13; j_call: TRBJ1-1; clone_size: .; d_call: .; v_call: TRBV10-1; cdr3_aa: CASSERVDTEAFF; cdr3_nt: TGCGCCAGCAGTGAACGGGTGGACACTGAAGCTTTCTTT
cdr3_length: 15; j_call: TRBJ1-2; clone_size: .; d_call: TRBD1; v_call: TRBV2; cdr3_aa: CASSPPGQASYGYTF; cdr3_nt: TGTGCCAGCAGCCCACCCGGACAGGCTTCCTATGGCTACACCTTC
cdr3_length: 16; j_call: TRBJ2-1; clone_size: .; d_call: .; v_call: TRBV4-1; cdr3_aa: CASSQEGQGSYNEQFF; cdr3_nt: TGCGCCAGCAGCCAAGAGGGGCAGGGCTCCTACAATGAGCAGTTCTTC
cdr3_length: 16; j_call: TRBJ2-7; clone_size: few; d_call: .; v_call: TRBV11-1; cdr3_aa: CASSSGKNPSSYEQYF; cdr3_nt: TGTGCCAGCAGCTCCGGGAAGAACCCTAGCTCCTACGAGCAGTACTTC
cdr3_length: 15; j_call: TRBJ2-7; clone_size: .; d_call: TRBD1; v_call: TRBV5-1; cdr3_aa: CASSLTGGAFDEQYF; cdr3_nt: TGCGCCAGCAGCCTGACAGGGGGCGCGTTCGACGAGCAGTACTTC
cdr3_length: 16; j_call: TRBJ2-2; clone_size: once; d_call: TRBD1; v_call: TRBV5-5; cdr3_aa: CASSWVDRVNTGELFF; cdr3_nt: TGTGCCAGCAGCTGGGTCGACAGGGTAAACACCGGGGAGCTGTTTTTT
cdr3_length: 16; j_call: TRBJ2-3; clone_size: .; d_call: .; v_call: TRBV7-9; cdr3_aa: CASSPGRVGSTDTQYF; cdr3_nt: TGTGCCAGCAGCCCGGGTAGAGTCGGCAGCACAGATACGCAGTATTTT
cdr3_length: 16; j_call: TRBJ1-3; clone_size: .; d_call: TRBD1; v_call: TRBV7-8; cdr3_aa: CASSSPGQDSGNTIYF; cdr3_nt: TGTGCCAGCAGCTCACCCGGACAGGACTCTGGAAACACCATATATTTT
cdr3_length: 13; j_call: TRBJ1-2; clone_size: .; d_call: TRBD1; v_call: TRBV7-9; cdr3_aa: CASSRGTDYGYTF; cdr3_nt: TGTGCCAGCAGCCGCGGGACAGACTATGGCTACACCTTC
cdr3_length: 15; j_call: TRBJ1-4; clone_size: .; d_call: .; v_call: TRBV3-1/TRBV3-2; cdr3_aa: CASSQSYRSSKKLFF; cdr3_nt: TGTGCCAGCAGCCAATCATACAGGAGTTCGAAAAAACTGTTTTTT
cdr3_length: 14; j_call: TRBJ1-4; clone_size: .; d_call: .; v_call: TRBV5-4; cdr3_aa: CASSSETPNEKLFF; cdr3_nt: TGTGCCAGCAGCTCCGAGACACCGAATGAAAAACTGTTTTTT
cdr3_length: 15; j_call: TRBJ1-1; clone_size: few; d_call: .; v_call: TRBV28; cdr3_aa: CASSLFSYREPEAFF; cdr3_nt: TGTGCCAGCAGTTTATTCTCCTACAGGGAGCCTGAAGCTTTCTTT
cdr3_length: 15; j_call: TRBJ2-4; clone_size: .; d_call: TRBD1; v_call: TRBV15; cdr3_aa: CATSRKTGGRSIQYF; cdr3_nt: TGTGCCACCAGCAGAAAGACAGGGGGCCGGAGCATTCAGTACTTC
cdr3_length: 13; j_call: TRBJ1-6; clone_size: .; d_call: .; v_call: TRBV29-1; cdr3_aa: CSVREFLNSPLHF; cdr3_nt: TGCAGCGTTCGAGAGTTCTTAAATTCACCCCTCCACTTT
cdr3_length: 13; j_call: TRBJ2-7; clone_size: .; d_call: .; v_call: TRBV19; cdr3_aa: CASSLGHIYEQYF; cdr3_nt: TGTGCCAGTAGCCTCGGACATATCTACGAGCAGTACTTC
cdr3_length: 13; j_call: TRBJ1-3; clone_size: once; d_call: TRBD1; v_call: TRBV9; cdr3_aa: CASSATGGNTIYF; cdr3_nt: TGTGCCAGCAGCGCGACAGGGGGAAACACCATATATTTT
cdr3_length: 15; j_call: TRBJ1-2; clone_size: .; d_call: TRBD1; v_call: TRBV5-4; cdr3_aa: CASSLGLQGARGYTF; cdr3_nt: TGTGCCAGCAGCTTGGGCCTACAGGGGGCGCGTGGCTACACCTTC
cdr3_length: 16; j_call: TRBJ1-6; clone_size: .; d_call: TRBD1; v_call: TRBV11-1; cdr3_aa: CASSRQGGRYNSPLHF; cdr3_nt: TGTGCCAGCAGCCGACAGGGTGGCAGGTATAATTCACCCCTCCACTTT
cdr3_length: 13; j_call: TRBJ2-1; clone_size: .; d_call: TRBD1; v_call: TRBV7-3; cdr3_aa: CASRLGQGDEQFF; cdr3_nt: TGTGCCAGCAGATTGGGACAGGGCGATGAGCAGTTCTTC
cdr3_length: 17; j_call: TRBJ2-3; clone_size: .; d_call: .; v_call: TRBV27; cdr3_aa: CASSRPPGGLGTDTQYF; cdr3_nt: TGTGCCAGCAGTCGACCACCCGGCGGGTTAGGCACAGATACGCAGTATTTT
cdr3_length: 16; j_call: TRBJ1-5; clone_size: .; d_call: .; v_call: TRBV7-9; cdr3_aa: CASSPPTGFGNQPQHF; cdr3_nt: TGTGCCAGCAGCCCACCCACAGGGTTCGGTAATCAGCCCCAGCATTTT
cdr3_length: 12; j_call: TRBJ1-1; clone_size: once; d_call: TRBD1; v_call: TRBV30; cdr3_aa: CAWRWTGAEAFF; cdr3_nt: TGTGCCTGGAGGTGGACAGGGGCTGAAGCTTTCTTT
cdr3_length: 14; j_call: TRBJ1-1; clone_size: once; d_call: .; v_call: TRBV7-8; cdr3_aa: CASSLLGAQGEAFF; cdr3_nt: TGTGCCAGCAGCTTATTAGGGGCGCAAGGTGAAGCTTTCTTT
cdr3_length: 15; j_call: TRBJ1-1; clone_size: .; d_call: TRBD1; v_call: TRBV3-1/TRBV3-2; cdr3_aa: CASSLRRGQTPEAFF; cdr3_nt: TGTGCCAGCAGCCTCAGAAGGGGGCAGACGCCTGAAGCTTTCTTT
cdr3_length: 15; j_call: TRBJ2-1; clone_size: .; d_call: TRBD1; v_call: TRBV19; cdr3_aa: CASSLTGVGYNEQFF; cdr3_nt: TGTGCCAGTAGCCTGACAGGGGTCGGCTACAATGAGCAGTTCTTC
cdr3_length: 15; j_call: TRBJ1-6; clone_size: .; d_call: .; v_call: TRBV11-1; cdr3_aa: CASSLIDSDNSPLHF; cdr3_nt: TGTGCCAGCAGCTTAATCGACAGCGATAATTCACCCCTCCACTTT
cdr3_length: 14; j_call: TRBJ1-5; clone_size: .; d_call: TRBD1; v_call: TRBV7-6; cdr3_aa: CASSLGGAGGPQHF; cdr3_nt: TGTGCCAGCAGCTTAGGGGGGGCAGGGGGGCCCCAGCATTTT
cdr3_length: 13; j_call: TRBJ2-1; clone_size: .; d_call: .; v_call: TRBV27; cdr3_aa: CASSLSGANEQFF; cdr3_nt: TGTGCCAGCAGCCTGTCAGGGGCCAATGAGCAGTTCTTC
cdr3_length: 11; j_call: TRBJ2-7; clone_size: .; d_call: .; v_call: TRBV14; cdr3_aa: CASSHNYEQYF; cdr3_nt: TGTGCCAGCAGCCATAACTACGAGCAGTACTTC
cdr3_length: 14; j_call: TRBJ2-7; clone_size: .; d_call: TRBD2; v_call: TRBV5-6; cdr3_aa: CASSSSGGAYEQYF; cdr3_nt: TGTGCCAGCAGCTCTAGCGGGGGGGCCTACGAGCAGTACTTC
cdr3_length: 15; j_call: TRBJ1-2; clone_size: .; d_call: .; v_call: TRBV9; cdr3_aa: CASSVGGWGYYGYTF; cdr3_nt: TGTGCCAGCAGCGTCGGGGGTTGGGGATACTATGGCTACACCTTC
cdr3_length: 13; j_call: TRBJ2-7; clone_size: .; d_call: .; v_call: TRBV15; cdr3_aa: CATSRVQVGEQYF; cdr3_nt: TGTGCCACCAGCAGAGTTCAGGTTGGGGAGCAGTACTTC
cdr3_length: 14; j_call: TRBJ2-3; clone_size: .; d_call: TRBD2; v_call: TRBV2; cdr3_aa: CASRRGGSTDTQYF; cdr3_nt: TGTGCCAGCAGGCGGGGGGGTTCCACAGATACGCAGTATTTT
cdr3_length: 10; j_call: TRBJ1-2; clone_size: .; d_call: .; v_call: TRBV29-1; cdr3_aa: CSVATAGYTF; cdr3_nt: TGCAGCGTTGCGACAGCTGGCTACACCTTC
cdr3_length: 15; j_call: TRBJ2-7; clone_size: .; d_call: .; v_call: TRBV5-1; cdr3_aa: CASSHDDRVWREQYF; cdr3_nt: TGCGCCAGCAGCCACGACGACAGAGTCTGGCGTGAGCAGTACTTC
cdr3_length: 15; j_call: TRBJ2-2; clone_size: few; d_call: .; v_call: TRBV5-1; cdr3_aa: CASSLALQGTGELFF; cdr3_nt: TGCGCCAGCAGCTTGGCCTTACAGGGAACCGGGGAGCTGTTTTTT
cdr3_length: 17; j_call: TRBJ2-2; clone_size: once; d_call: TRBD2; v_call: TRBV19; cdr3_aa: CASSIRWGTRSTGELFF; cdr3_nt: TGTGCCAGTAGTATTAGGTGGGGGACTAGATCCACCGGGGAGCTGTTTTTT
cdr3_length: 17; j_call: TRBJ1-5; clone_size: .; d_call: TRBD1; v_call: TRBV28; cdr3_aa: CASSPLRQGARNQPQHF; cdr3_nt: TGTGCCAGCAGCCCCCTGAGGCAGGGGGCTCGCAATCAGCCCCAGCATTTT
cdr3_length: 14; j_call: TRBJ2-7; clone_size: .; d_call: TRBD1; v_call: TRBV10-3; cdr3_aa: CAITERTGGHEQYF; cdr3_nt: TGTGCCATCACCGAACGGACAGGGGGCCACGAGCAGTACTTC
cdr3_length: 16; j_call: TRBJ1-2; clone_size: .; d_call: .; v_call: TRBV7-9; cdr3_aa: CASSLALIGGGYGYTF; cdr3_nt: TGTGCCAGCAGCTTGGCCCTGATCGGGGGAGGCTATGGCTACACCTTC
cdr3_length: 14; j_call: TRBJ1-2; clone_size: .; d_call: .; v_call: TRBV24-1; cdr3_aa: CATSDRTAGYGYTF; cdr3_nt: TGTGCCACCAGTGATCGGACGGCGGGGTATGGCTACACCTTC
cdr3_length: 14; j_call: TRBJ2-7; clone_size: .; d_call: TRBD2; v_call: TRBV16; cdr3_aa: CASSPTSGGYEQYF; cdr3_nt: TGTGCCAGCAGTCCGACTAGCGGGGGCTACGAGCAGTACTTC
cdr3_length: 16; j_call: TRBJ1-1; clone_size: .; d_call: TRBD1; v_call: TRBV18; cdr3_aa: CASSPYAQGARTEAFF; cdr3_nt: TGTGCCAGCTCACCGTACGCACAGGGGGCGCGAACTGAAGCTTTCTTT
cdr3_length: 16; j_call: TRBJ2-2; clone_size: few; d_call: TRBD1; v_call: TRBV5-5; cdr3_aa: CASSLSGQGIAGELFF; cdr3_nt: TGTGCCAGCAGCTTGTCTGGACAGGGTATCGCCGGGGAGCTGTTTTTT
cdr3_length: 13; j_call: TRBJ1-1; clone_size: .; d_call: TRBD1; v_call: TRBV18; cdr3_aa: CASSQQGAREAFF; cdr3_nt: TGTGCCAGCTCACAACAGGGGGCGCGGGAAGCTTTCTTT
cdr3_length: 15; j_call: TRBJ1-1; clone_size: few; d_call: .; v_call: TRBV5-1; cdr3_aa: CASSPRYGVITEAFF; cdr3_nt: TGCGCCAGCAGCCCGCGATACGGGGTTATCACTGAAGCTTTCTTT
cdr3_length: 15; j_call: TRBJ2-7; clone_size: .; d_call: TRBD1; v_call: TRBV18; cdr3_aa: CASSLGQGVLYEQYF; cdr3_nt: TGTGCCAGCTCACTCGGACAGGGGGTCCTCTACGAGCAGTACTTC
cdr3_length: 11; j_call: TRBJ2-7; clone_size: once; d_call: .; v_call: TRBV29-1; cdr3_aa: CSVLVSYEQYF; cdr3_nt: TGCAGCGTTCTCGTTTCCTACGAGCAGTACTTC